This record concerns one T cell receptor (beta chain) sequence. This sample was taken from a study of blood T cell repertoires in COVID-19. The overall study: Sites across the United States, Italy and Spain contributed samples from acute and convalescent COVID-19.

Generated by immunoSEQ multiplex PCR, the TCRdb table keeps only in-frame clones and is missing some. The top ten hold 8.1% of the sample, which has about 160,000 clones, approximately 80% seen once. Trimming cost V 1 base and J 10 bases, with 16 bases left between them. Germline CDR1 and CDR2: GTSNPN and SVGIG (reference sequence). The CDR3 length is 13 residues. The rearrangement joins TRBV30 to TRBJ1-2, with D possibly TRBD1 on 6 matching bases. The sample taken for sequencing was peripheral blood. This sequence was found in a man between 60 and 75 years old with acute or convalescent COVID-19. CDR3 nucleotides: TGTGCCTGGAGTGGACAGGTTGCGAGTATCTACACCTTC. Its translation: CAWSGQVASIYTF. Supplemented by reference TRBV30 and TRBJ1-2, the full variable domain reads SQTIHQWPATLVQPVGSPLSLECTVEGTSNPNLYWYRQAAGRGLQLLFYSVGIGQISSEVPQNLSASRPQDRQFILSSKKLLLSDSGFYLCAWSGQVASIYTFGSGTRLTVV.